Presented here are 7 T cell receptor beta chains from one specimen sequenced in a study of tumor-infiltrating lymphocytes in localized non-small cell lung cancer. This table comes from immunoSEQ multiplex PCR, and its TCRdb copy is limited to in-frame clones, with some not included. The table has roughly 12,000 clones, 67% seen once; the top ten hold more than 9.5%. Sequenced input: uninvolved lung tissue not adjacent to the tumor. These receptors came from a human donor with non-small cell lung cancer.

The V call is TRBV10-3, the J call TRBJ2-6; 10 nucleotides match TRBD1. Germline CDR1 and CDR2: ENHRY and SYGVKD. The CDR3 totals 18 residues. Germline trimming cut 6 bases from V and 0 bases from J; bases unmatched to any gene: 8. The CDR3 sequence: CAISPGTGASSGANVLTF. The CDR3 coding sequence is TGTGCCATCAGCCCCGGGACAGGGGCCAGCTCTGGGGCCAACGTCCTGACTTTC.

This chain connects TRBV27 to TRBJ1-1; D call uncertain. The V end lost 6 bases, the J end lost 5 bases, and 13 bases lay between the germline ends. Germline CDR1 and CDR2: MNHEY and SMNVEV (reference sequence). This CDR3 is 13 amino acids long. The CDR3 DNA is TGTGCCAGCAGCTCAGCTTTAGAAACTGAAGCTTTCTTT. This codes for CASSSALETEAFF.

This chain joins TRBV6-1 and TRBJ2-7, with D hard to call. Between the trimmed V and J ends, which lost 7 bases and 4 bases, there was a span of 14 bases. The CDR3 runs 13 residues. From germline, CDR1 is MNHNS and CDR2 SASEGT. The CDR3 DNA follows: TGTGCCAGCACCGTTAACAGATTATACGAGCAGTACTTC. It codes for CASTVNRLYEQYF.

The chain employs TRBV6-5 and TRBJ1-2; 7 positions match TRBD1. Germline trimming cut 7 bases from V and 7 bases from J; bases unmatched to any gene: 9. The CDR3 loop spans 13 amino acids. The germline gives CDR1 MNHEY, CDR2 SVGAGI. The CDR3 reads CASISDRLGGYTF. CDR3 sequence (DNA): TGTGCCAGCATTTCGGACAGGCTTGGTGGCTACACCTTC.

J is TRBJ2-2 and V is TRBV2; unclear D gene. Trimming left V 6 bases short and J 2 bases short, with 13 bases between. Looked up from germline, CDR1 is SNHLY and CDR2 is FYNNEI. The CDR3 is 15 residues long. Written as DNA, the CDR3 is TGTGCCAGCAGAATGGGTGCGGCTAACACCGGGGAGCTGTTTTTT. Its translation: CASRMGAANTGELFF.

The chain joins TRBV19 to TRBJ2-1; TRBD1 matches at 11 bases. V gave up 8 bases and J gave up 0 bases; unmatched junction bases: 18. Germline CDR1 is LNHDA and CDR2 is SQIVND (reference sequence). This CDR3 is built from 20 residues. CDR3 sequence reads: CASRVLRDRGGLSSYNEQFF. CDR3 nucleotides: TGTGCCAGTCGAGTCCTCCGGGACAGGGGGGGACTCAGCTCCTACAATGAGCAGTTCTTC. The full variable domain, completed using reference TRBV19 and TRBJ2-1, is DGGITQSPKYLFRKEGQNVTLSCEQNLNHDAMYWYRQDPGQGLRLIYYSQIVNDFQKGDIAEGYSVSREKKESFPLTVTSAQKNPTAFYLCASRVLRDRGGLSSYNEQFFGPGTRLTVL.

J is TRBJ2-1 and V is TRBV5-4; perhaps TRBD2 as D (7 bases). This CDR3 spans 14 amino acids. Germline CDR1 reads SGHNT; CDR2 reads YYREEE (reference sequence). V was shortened by 4 bases and J by 5 bases, with 13 bases between the two germline ends. CDR3 coding DNA: TGTGCCAGCAGCCCCAGGGGAGGGGACAATGAGCAGTTCTTC. Its translation is CASSPRGGDNEQFF.